These T cell receptor beta chains were read from a single sample in a study of identical twins' blood T cells. From the 5' RACE reads, TCRdb called clonotypes with MiXCR, one entry per CDR3 protein. The sample has 300,000 to 450,000 distinct CDR3 sequences, around 30% seen once. Sequencing was carried out using PBMCs. These receptors all stem from a woman aged 18-49 years in good health. CDR3s include the opening cysteine and the closing phenylalanine or tryptophan. D genes are given only for firm matches. Only part of the rows carry a size: once, few, many, or a class if the clone is expanded.

clone_size | d_call | j_call | v_call | cdr3_nt | cdr3_aa
. | . | TRBJ2-2 | TRBV11-3 | TGTGCCAGCAGCTTGCGGGTTGGGGCCGAAAGCGGGGAGCTGTTTTTT | CASSLRVGAESGELFF
. | TRBD1 | TRBJ2-3 | TRBV5-4 | TGTGCCAGCAGCTTGGGAGGACAGGGCACAGATACGCAGTATTTT | CASSLGGQGTDTQYF
few | . | TRBJ2-1 | TRBV10-2 | TGCGCCAGCAGTGGCAGGGGATGGGAGCAGTTCTTC | CASSGRGWEQFF
. | . | TRBJ1-5 | TRBV20-1 | TGCAGTGCTAACAACAGGGTTAGCAATCAGCCCCAGCATTTT | CSANNRVSNQPQHF
. | . | TRBJ1-5 | TRBV11-2 | TGTGCCAGCAGCTTAGGTAGCAGAAGCAATCAGCCCCAGCATTTT | CASSLGSRSNQPQHF
few | TRBD2 | TRBJ2-3 | TRBV12-5 | TGTGCTAGTGGTTCACTAGCGGGACATGCAGATACGCAGTATTTT | CASGSLAGHADTQYF
. | . | TRBJ1-1 | TRBV12-3/TRBV12-4 | TGTGCCAGCAGTTTAGCATTGGGGGGCGGGACTGAAGCTTTCTTT | CASSLALGGGTEAFF
. | . | TRBJ1-2 | TRBV12-3/TRBV12-4 | TGTGCCAGCAGTTTCCCAGGGGCCGGCGGTGGCTACACCTTC | CASSFPGAGGGYTF
few | . | TRBJ2-1 | TRBV7-9 | TGTGCCAGCAGCATAACTAGTAGCTCCTACAATGAGCAGTTCTTC | CASSITSSSYNEQFF
. | TRBD2 | TRBJ2-1 | TRBV12-3/TRBV12-4 | TGTGCCAGCAGCCTCGGGGGGAGCGGCAATGAGCAGTTCTTC | CASSLGGSGNEQFF
. | . | TRBJ2-4 | TRBV19 | TGTGCCAGTAGTATCTGGCAGGGAAACATTCAGTACTTC | CASSIWQGNIQYF
few | . | TRBJ2-1 | TRBV20-1 | TGCAGTGCTAGAGACCCTTACTCCGGGACGCCTACTCAGTTCTTC | CSARDPYSGTPTQFF
few | . | TRBJ2-1 | TRBV6-6 | TGTGCCAGCAAACCGACAGGTAGCTCCTACAATGAGCAGTTCTTC | CASKPTGSSYNEQFF
few | TRBD1 | TRBJ2-2 | TRBV29-1 | TGCAGCGTAGGACAGGGGGCGGCCGGGGAGCTGTTTTTT | CSVGQGAAGELFF
. | . | TRBJ1-3 | TRBV20-1 | TGCAGTGCTAGAGTAATAGAAAGTGACTCTGGAAACACCATATATTTT | CSARVIESDSGNTIYF
. | . | TRBJ2-7 | TRBV15 | TGTGCCACCAGCAGAGTTTTTATAACAGGGTCGAGCTCCTACGAGCAGTACTTC | CATSRVFITGSSSYEQYF
many | TRBD1 | TRBJ1-1 | TRBV20-1 | TGCAGTGCTAGGATGGACAGGGTCGCTTTCTTT | CSARMDRVAFF
many | . | TRBJ2-2 | TRBV5-1 | TGCGCCAGCAGCTCCACTCAGAGCGGGGAGCTGTTTTTT | CASSSTQSGELFF
. | . | TRBJ1-5 | TRBV20-1 | TGCATTGCTAGTGTCGGTTATCAGCCCCAGCATTTT | CIASVGYQPQHF
. | . | TRBJ2-7 | TRBV13 | TGTGCCAGCAGCTTTGAAGACAGCGACGAGCAGTACTTC | CASSFEDSDEQYF
. | . | TRBJ2-5 | TRBV20-1 | TGCTGTGCTAGAGGGGACCAAGAGACCCAGTACTTC | CCARGDQETQYF
. | . | TRBJ2-7 | TRBV14 | TGTGCCAGCAGCCAAGATGGTGGGTTTTCCCACGAGCAGTACTTC | CASSQDGGFSHEQYF
. | TRBD1 | TRBJ2-4 | TRBV7-9 | TGTGCCAGCAGACGGGACAGGGAAAGATCAGACATTCAGTACTTC | CASRRDRERSDIQYF
few | . | TRBJ2-1 | TRBV11-2 | TGTGCCAGCAGCTTGACAGGAGAAACCTACAATGAGCAGTTCTTC | CASSLTGETYNEQFF
. | . | TRBJ2-1 | TRBV18 | TGTGCCAGCTCGAGGGGAGGCGGTGAGCAGTTCTTC | CASSRGGGEQFF
once | . | TRBJ1-1 | TRBV20-1 | TGCAGTGCTAGAGATCTACGGGGGGACACTGAAGCTTTCTTT | CSARDLRGDTEAFF
few | TRBD1 | TRBJ1-1 | TRBV20-1 | TGCAGTGCTAGTGGGACAGGCCCCAGTCCGGACACTGAAGCTTTCTTT | CSASGTGPSPDTEAFF
. | . | TRBJ1-5 | TRBV20-1 | TGCAGTGCTAGTCGACAGCCAAATCAGCCCCAGCATTTT | CSASRQPNQPQHF
many | . | TRBJ1-1 | TRBV5-1 | TGCGCCAGCAGCCAACCCCCAAACACTGAAGCTTTCTTT | CASSQPPNTEAFF
many | . | TRBJ1-4 | TRBV5-1 | TGCGCCAGCAGCTTGACCGGGACTAATGAAAAACTGTTTTTT | CASSLTGTNEKLFF